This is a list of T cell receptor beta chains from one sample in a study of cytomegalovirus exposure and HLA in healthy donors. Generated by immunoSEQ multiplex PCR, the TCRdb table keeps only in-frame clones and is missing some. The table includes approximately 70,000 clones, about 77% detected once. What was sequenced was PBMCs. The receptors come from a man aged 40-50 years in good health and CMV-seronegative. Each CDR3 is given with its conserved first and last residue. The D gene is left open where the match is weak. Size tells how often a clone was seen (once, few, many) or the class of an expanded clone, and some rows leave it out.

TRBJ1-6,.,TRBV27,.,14,TGTGCCAGCAGTCCTCAGGGTTATAATTCACCCCTCCACTTT,CASSPQGYNSPLHF
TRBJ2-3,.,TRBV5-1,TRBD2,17,TGCGCCAGCAGCTCCGGACTAGCGGGAGTAAGCACAGATACGCAGTATTTT,CASSSGLAGVSTDTQYF
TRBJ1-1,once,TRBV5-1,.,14,TGCGCCAGCAGCTGGGGACAAAGGAACACTGAAGCTTTCTTT,CASSWGQRNTEAFF
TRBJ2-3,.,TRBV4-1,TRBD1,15,TGCGCCAGCAGCAGAGGGGGCGTTGACACAGATACGCAGTATTTT,CASSRGGVDTDTQYF
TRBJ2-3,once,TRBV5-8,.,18,TGTGCCAGCAGCTTGTGGCTTGGAGCGGCCACTAGCACAGATACGCAGTATTTT,CASSLWLGAATSTDTQYF
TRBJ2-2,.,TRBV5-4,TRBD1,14,TGTGCCAGCAGCTTTGGGACAGGGGCCGGGGAGCTGTTTTTT,CASSFGTGAGELFF
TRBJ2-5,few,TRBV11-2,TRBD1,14,TGTGCCAGCAGCTTACGTCGACAGGGAGAGACCCAGTACTTC,CASSLRRQGETQYF
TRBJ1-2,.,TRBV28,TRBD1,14,TGTGCCAGCAGTTTAGTGACAGGGACGTATGGCTACACCTTC,CASSLVTGTYGYTF
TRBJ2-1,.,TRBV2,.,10,TGTGCCTCTCTAAGCAATGAGCAGTTCTTC,CASLSNEQFF
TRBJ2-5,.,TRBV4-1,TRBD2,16,TGCGCCAGCAGCCAAGGCCGAGCGGGGGGGCCCGGGACCCAGTACTTC,CASSQGRAGGPGTQYF
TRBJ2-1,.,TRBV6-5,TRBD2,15,TGTGCCAGCAGTACACTAGCGGGGGGGAGGGATGAGCAGTTCTTC,CASSTLAGGRDEQFF
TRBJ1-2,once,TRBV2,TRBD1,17,TGTGCCAGCAGTGAAGCGCTTGTTTGGGACAGGGGATCCGGCTACACCTTC,CASSEALVWDRGSGYTF
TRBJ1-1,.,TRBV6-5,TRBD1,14,TGTGCCAGCAGCTTGGGACAGGGAGTGTCGATAGCTTTCTTT,CASSLGQGVSIAFF
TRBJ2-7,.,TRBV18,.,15,TGTGCCAGCTCACCATCAGGGAATCTAAACTACGAGCAGTACTTC,CASSPSGNLNYEQYF
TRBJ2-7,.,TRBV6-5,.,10,TGTGCCCTAGGGGTCTACGAGCAGTACTTC,CALGVYEQYF
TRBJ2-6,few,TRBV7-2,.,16,TGTGCCAGCAGCTACAAGGTCGGGTTAGTCGCCAACGTCCTGACTTTC,CASSYKVGLVANVLTF
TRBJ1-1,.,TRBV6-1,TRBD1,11,TGTGCCAGCAGTCCGGGACAGGAAGCTTTCTTT,CASSPGQEAFF
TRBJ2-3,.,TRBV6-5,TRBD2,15,TGTGCCAGCAGAGGGACTAGCGGATTCACAGATACGCAGTATTTT,CASRGTSGFTDTQYF
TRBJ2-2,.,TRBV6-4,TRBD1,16,TGTGCCAGCAGTGTAGGGACAGGCTTGAACACCGGGGAGCTGTTTTTT,CASSVGTGLNTGELFF
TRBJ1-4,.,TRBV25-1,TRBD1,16,TGTGCCAGCGGCCGCGTTACTACAGGGGGTATTGAAAAACTGTTTTTT,CASGRVTTGGIEKLFF
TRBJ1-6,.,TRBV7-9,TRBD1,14,TGTGCCAGCAGCCCAGGGGGCGGAAATTCACCCCTCCACTTT,CASSPGGGNSPLHF
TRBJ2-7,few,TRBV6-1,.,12,TGTGCCAGCCTCCTGGACAGCTACGAGCAGTACTTC,CASLLDSYEQYF
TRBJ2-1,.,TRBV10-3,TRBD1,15,TGTGCCATCAGCGGGGCCGGGACAGGGTACAATGAGCAGTTCTTC,CAISGAGTGYNEQFF
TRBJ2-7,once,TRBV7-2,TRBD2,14,TGTGCCAGCAGGACTAGCGGGACCTCCTACGAGCAGTACTTC,CASRTSGTSYEQYF
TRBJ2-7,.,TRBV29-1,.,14,TGCAGCGTCGGGCAGGCAGGGGTCACCTACGAGCAGTACTTC,CSVGQAGVTYEQYF
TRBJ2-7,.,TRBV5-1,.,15,TGCGCCAGCAGCTTGGATCTTCCGGGGTCCCACGAGCAGTACTTC,CASSLDLPGSHEQYF
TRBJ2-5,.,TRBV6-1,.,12,.,CASSTSRYEQYF
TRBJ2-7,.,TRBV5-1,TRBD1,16,TGCGCCAGCAGCTTCCTCCCCGGACAGGGGTCTGACGAGCAGTACTTC,CASSFLPGQGSDEQYF
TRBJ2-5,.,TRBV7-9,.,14,TGTGCCAGCAGCTGGGACTTTGGAAGCGGGACCCAGTACTTC,CASSWDFGSGTQYF
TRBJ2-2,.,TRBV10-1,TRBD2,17,TGCGCCAGCAGTCCTCTAGCGGGGGCCCAGAACACCGGGGAGCTGTTTTTT,CASSPLAGAQNTGELFF
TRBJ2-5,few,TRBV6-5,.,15,TGTGCCAGCAGTTCCTCATGGGCCACCTCAGAGACCCAGTACTTC,CASSSSWATSETQYF
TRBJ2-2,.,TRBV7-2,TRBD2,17,TGTGCCAGCAGCTTCCTCACTAGCGGGAGGAACACCGGGGAGCTGTTTTTT,CASSFLTSGRNTGELFF
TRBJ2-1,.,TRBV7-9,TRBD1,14,TGTGCCAGCAGCTTATGGGACAGGGGGAATGAGCAGTTCTTC,CASSLWDRGNEQFF
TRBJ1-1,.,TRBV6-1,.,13,TGTGCCAGCAGTTTTACCAGGGACACTGAAGCTTTCTTT,CASSFTRDTEAFF
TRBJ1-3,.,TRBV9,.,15,TGTGCCAGCAGCGTAGCTGGGGGGGTAGGAAACACCATATATTTT,CASSVAGGVGNTIYF
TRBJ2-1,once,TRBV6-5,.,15,TGTGCCAGCAACCCGACCGGGAGTTCCTACAATGAGCAGTTCTTC,CASNPTGSSYNEQFF
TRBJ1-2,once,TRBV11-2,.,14,TGTGCCAGCAGCTCACCGGACAGACGGTATGGCTACACCTTC,CASSSPDRRYGYTF
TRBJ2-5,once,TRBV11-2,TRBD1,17,TGTGCCAGCAGCCCGACAGGGGGTAAAGGGTACCAAGAGACCCAGTACTTC,CASSPTGGKGYQETQYF
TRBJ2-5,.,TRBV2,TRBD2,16,TGTGCCAGCAGTGAAAAGGGACTAGCGGGGGTTGAGACCCAGTACTTC,CASSEKGLAGVETQYF
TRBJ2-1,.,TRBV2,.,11,TGTGCCATCACAGGGTTCAATGAGCAGTTCTTC,CAITGFNEQFF
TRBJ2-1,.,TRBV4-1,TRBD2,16,TGCGCCAGCAGCCCCCGGACTAGCGGGAGCACCAATGAGCAGTTCTTC,CASSPRTSGSTNEQFF
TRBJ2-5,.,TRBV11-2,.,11,TGTGCCAGCAGCTTAGTGGGGGCCGTGGACTTC,CASSLVGAVDF
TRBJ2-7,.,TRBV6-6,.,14,TGTGTCAGCAGTTACTCCCAGGGAAACTACGAGCAGTACTTC,CVSSYSQGNYEQYF
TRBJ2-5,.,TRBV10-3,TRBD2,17,TGTGCCACCGAGCCGGGACTAGCGGGAGAGGGAACTAGGGAGCAGTACTTC,CATEPGLAGEGTREQYF
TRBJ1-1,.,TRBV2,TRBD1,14,TGTGCCAGCAGACCCGGGACAGGGGAAACTGAAGCTTTCTTT,CASRPGTGETEAFF
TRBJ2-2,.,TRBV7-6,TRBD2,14,TGTGCCACCGGGGGGGAGGGTAACACCGGGGAGCTGTTTTTT,CATGGEGNTGELFF
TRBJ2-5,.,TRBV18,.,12,TGTGCCAGCACCGGGGTGGAGGAGACCCAGTACTTC,CASTGVEETQYF
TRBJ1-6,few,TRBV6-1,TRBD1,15,TGTGCAGCCCAAGGGACAGGGGTTGGTAATTCACCCCTCCACTTT,CAAQGTGVGNSPLHF
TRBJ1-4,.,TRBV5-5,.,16,TGTGCCAGCAGCTTGGAGGGATGGGGGGATGGTGAAAAACTGTTTTTT,CASSLEGWGDGEKLFF
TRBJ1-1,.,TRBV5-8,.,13,TGTGCCAGCACCTCGACAGTGAACACTGAAGCTTTCTTT,CASTSTVNTEAFF
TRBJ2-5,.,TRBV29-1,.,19,TGCAGCGCGGGGGGGGGACAGACATCCTCTTTCGGGTACCAAGAGACCCAGTACTTC,CSAGGGQTSSFGYQETQYF
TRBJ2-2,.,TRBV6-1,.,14,TGTGCCAGCACCCTACTACGAACGACCGGGGAGCTGTTTTTT,CASTLLRTTGELFF
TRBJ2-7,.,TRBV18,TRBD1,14,TGTGCCAGCTCAACCACGACAGGGGCTTACGAGCAGTACTTC,CASSTTTGAYEQYF
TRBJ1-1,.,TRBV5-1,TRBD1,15,TGCGCCAGCAGCCCGACAGGGGGGCTGAACACCGAAGCTTTCTTT,CASSPTGGLNTEAFF
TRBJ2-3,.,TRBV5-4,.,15,TGTGCCAGCAGCTTGGGCGGCTCAAGCACAGATACGCAGTATTTT,CASSLGGSSTDTQYF